Presented here are 2 T cell receptor beta chains from one specimen sequenced in a study of neurological immune-mediated disorders. TCRdb re-called the 5' RACE reads through MiXCR, storing one row per CDR3 protein. The table has 25,000 to 35,000 distinct CDR3 sequences, approximately 4% seen once. Material for sequencing was CD4+ T cells from blood. The source of these receptors is a middle-aged woman in good health.

The chain has TRBV29-1 and TRBJ2-1, with no clear D. In germline, CDR1 is SQVTM, CDR2 ANQGSEA. Between the trimmed V and J ends, which lost 3 bases and 5 bases, there was a span of 8 bases. The CDR3 consists of 12 residues. The CDR3 sequence is CSVDGQDNEQFF. The CDR3 coding sequence is TGCAGCGTTGATGGGCAGGACAATGAGCAGTTCTTC.

In this sample, this clonotype turned up many times. V gene TRBV7-2 combines with J gene TRBJ2-3, with 8 bases fitting TRBD1. Germline V gives CDR1 SGHTA, CDR2 FQGNSA. V lost 3 bases, J lost 6 bases, and 5 bases stayed unmatched. The CDR3 spans 14 residues. CDR3 nucleotides: TGTGCCAGCAGCTTCAGGGGGCGCCTGGATACGCAGTATTTT. Amino acid sequence: CASSFRGRLDTQYF.